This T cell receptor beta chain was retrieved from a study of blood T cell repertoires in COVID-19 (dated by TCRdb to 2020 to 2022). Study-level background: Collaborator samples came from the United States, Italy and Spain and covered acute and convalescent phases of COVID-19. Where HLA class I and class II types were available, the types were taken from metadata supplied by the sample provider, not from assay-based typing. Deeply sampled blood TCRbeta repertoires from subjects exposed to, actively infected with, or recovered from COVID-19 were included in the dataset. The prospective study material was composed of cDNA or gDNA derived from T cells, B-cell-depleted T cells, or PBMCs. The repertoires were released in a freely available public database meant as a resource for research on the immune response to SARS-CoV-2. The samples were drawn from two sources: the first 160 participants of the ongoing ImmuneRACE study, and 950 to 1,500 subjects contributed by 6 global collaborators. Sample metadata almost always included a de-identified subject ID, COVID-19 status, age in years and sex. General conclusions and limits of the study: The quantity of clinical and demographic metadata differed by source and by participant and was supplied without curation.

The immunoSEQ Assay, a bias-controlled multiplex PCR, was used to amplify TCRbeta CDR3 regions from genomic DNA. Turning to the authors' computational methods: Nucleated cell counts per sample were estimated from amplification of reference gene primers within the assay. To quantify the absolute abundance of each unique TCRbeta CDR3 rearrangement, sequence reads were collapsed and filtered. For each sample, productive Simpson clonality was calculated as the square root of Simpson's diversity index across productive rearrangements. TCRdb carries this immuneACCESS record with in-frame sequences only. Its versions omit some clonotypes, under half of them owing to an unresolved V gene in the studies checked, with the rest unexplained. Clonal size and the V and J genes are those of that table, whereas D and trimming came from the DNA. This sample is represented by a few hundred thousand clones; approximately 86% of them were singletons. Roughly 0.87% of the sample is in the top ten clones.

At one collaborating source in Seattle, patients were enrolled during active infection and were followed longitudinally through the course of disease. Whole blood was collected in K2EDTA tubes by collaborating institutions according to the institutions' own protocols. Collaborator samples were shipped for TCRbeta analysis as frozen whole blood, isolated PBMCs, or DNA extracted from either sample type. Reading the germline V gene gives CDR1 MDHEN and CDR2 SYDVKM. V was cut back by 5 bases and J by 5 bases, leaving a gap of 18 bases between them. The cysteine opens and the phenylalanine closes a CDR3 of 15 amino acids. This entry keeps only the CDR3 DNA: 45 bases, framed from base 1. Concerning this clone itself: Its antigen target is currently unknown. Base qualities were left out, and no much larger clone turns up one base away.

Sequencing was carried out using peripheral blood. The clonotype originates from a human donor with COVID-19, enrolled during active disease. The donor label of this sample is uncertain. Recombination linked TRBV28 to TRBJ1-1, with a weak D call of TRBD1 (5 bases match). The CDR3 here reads CASSPPGLRGTEAFF. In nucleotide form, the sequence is TGTGCCAGCAGTCCGCCGGGACTCCGGGGAACTGAAGCTTTCTTT.